This TCR beta chain was documented in a study of T cells in Graves' hyperthyroidism and ophthalmopathy. The CDR3 has 13 amino acids. The germline CDR1 and CDR2 sequences are SQVTM and ANQGSEA. The junction had 10 bases not matched to a gene; V was cut back by 6 bases and J by 7 bases. For the diagnoses, clinical symptoms, serum thyroxine and TRAb, thyroid ultrasound and orbital computed tomography were used. From RNA transcripts, TCR beta CDR3 regions were amplified. The TCR CDR3 was amplified in a first-round RT-PCR using the HTBI primer set. Using its own MiXCR run on the multiplex PCR reads, TCRdb lists one record per CDR3 protein. The sample records approximately 640,000 distinct CDR3 sequences, roughly 46% being singletons.

The specimen sequenced was peripheral blood or thyroid tissue (not recorded which). The clonotype comes from an adult man with Graves' disease, either hyperthyroidism or ophthalmopathy (not recorded which). The chain joins TRBV29-1 to TRBJ2-5, with 8 positions matching TRBD1. CDR3 bases: TGCAGCGTCTCCAAGACAGGGGTAGGGACCCAGTACTTC. Translating it yields CSVSKTGVGTQYF.